The T cell receptor beta chain under discussion was sequenced for a study of T-cell memory formation after mild COVID-19. Each CDR3 protein is one row after TCRdb ran MiXCR on the 5' RACE reads. The sample shows more than 350,000 distinct CDR3 sequences, roughly 15% of them seen only once. Whole-study findings and limits: Largely, contracting CD4+ clones fell within CM and EM, and contracting CD8+ clones within EMRA. The second-wave clones peaking on day 37 were not confirmed as SARS-CoV-2-specific. Clones that got smaller from day 15 to 85 had even CD4/CD8, while clones growing later tipped toward CD4+.

Per germline, CDR1 SGHRS and CDR2 YFSETQ. The V and J ends lost 0 bases and 7 bases respectively, with 11 bases between them. The CDR3 extends over 14 amino acids. This clonotype was counted a few times. Antigen: not known. The clonotype was recovered from a man in his late teens or twenties who had mild COVID-19 (a few samples of this study predate the infection). Cell type and time point are not known. The rearrangement links TRBV5-1 to TRBJ2-1; a weak D match, TRBD1 (6 bases). Source material: PBMCs or a T cell subset sorted from them (not recorded which). This CDR3 reads CASSLVQGKNEQFF. The CDR3 nucleotides read TGCGCCAGCAGCTTGGTACAGGGTAAAAATGAGCAGTTCTTC.